This T cell receptor (beta chain) was profiled in a study of cytomegalovirus exposure and HLA in healthy donors. The protocol was immunoSEQ multiplex PCR, while the TCRdb copy is restricted to in-frame clones and leaves out a portion. The sample has under 200,000 clones, 75% to 90% seen once. Remarks on this clone: Its antigen is not identified.

The V and J ends lost 7 bases and 5 bases, in that order; junction bases with no gene match: 15. This CDR3 comprises 15 residues. Germline V gives CDR1 SQVTM, CDR2 ANQGSEA. Overall study results and limits: Published work reported that the classifier diagnosed cytomegalovirus status with high specificity and sensitivity. Most observed TCR sequences were rare, whereas some public TCRs were detected in many donors.

The TCR sequence derives from a man younger than 35 in good health and CMV-seropositive. This chain uses TRBV29-1 with TRBJ2-7; TRBD2 agrees at 9 bases. Source material: PBMCs. Here the CDR3 DNA reads TGCAGCGCGATACTAGGGCGGGAGGGCGGAAACGAGCAGTACTTC. It yields the protein CSAILGREGGNEQYF.